The 31 T cell receptor beta chains below were found in one sample sequenced in a study of blood T cell repertoires in COVID-19. Produced via immunoSEQ multiplex PCR; TCRdb's table is partial and in-frame only. Among 180,000 or so clones listed, 65% to 85% were seen once. The sequenced sample was PBMCs or T cells enriched from blood (not recorded which). The receptors shown here come from a woman aged 55-69 years who had recovered from COVID-19.

The J gene is TRBJ1-1, the V gene TRBV5-6; 8 nucleotides match TRBD1. The V gene's germline CDR1 is SGHDT and CDR2 YYEEEE. CDR3 length: 11 amino acids. Trimming cost V 3 bases and J 8 bases; bases outside gene matches: 0. CDR3 loop: CASSWDREAFF. The DNA of the CDR3 is TGTGCCAGCAGCTGGGACAGGGAAGCTTTCTTT. Full variable domain (outside the CDR3, taken from reference TRBV5-6 and TRBJ1-1): DAGVTQSPTHLIKTRGQQVTLRCSPKSGHDTVSWYQQALGQGPQFIFQYYEEEERQRGNFPDRFSGHQFPNYSSELNVNALLLGDSALYLCASSWDREAFFGQGTRLTVV.

In DNA, the CDR3 is TGTGCCAGCAGGCGGCGGGAGATCGGGGAGACCCAGTACTTC. Translated: CASRRREIGETQYF. The chain is built from TRBV5-4 and TRBJ2-5; the match to TRBD2 covers 7 bases. V gave up 5 bases and J gave up 5 bases; unmatched junction bases: 9. The CDR3 has 14 residues. Looked up from germline, CDR1 is SGHNT and CDR2 is YYREEE (reference sequence).

The gene calls are TRBV5-1 and TRBJ2-5, with D tentatively TRBD2 (5 bases). Germline V gene sequence: CDR1 SGHRS, CDR2 YFSETQ. The CDR3 is 14 amino acids. V gave up 4 bases and J gave up 5 bases, with 15 bases separating them. Here the CDR3 DNA reads TGCGCCAGCAGCCTCAGGTACGGGAAGGAGACCCAGTACTTC. Translation: CASSLRYGKETQYF.

V gene TRBV14 combines with J gene TRBJ1-1, with D unresolved. Trimming removed 1 base at V and 1 base at J, with 7 bases between. The length of the CDR3 is 14 residues. Germline lookup yields CDR1 SGHDN and CDR2 FVKESK. The CDR3 loop is CASSQARENTEAFF. CDR3 nucleotides: TGTGCCAGCAGCCAAGCTCGAGAGAACACTGAAGCTTTCTTT.

This chain joins TRBV2 and TRBJ1-1, with a tentative D call TRBD1 (6 bases). Germline-derived CDR1 and CDR2 are SNHLY and FYNNEI. CDR3 length equals 15 residues. V lost 6 bases and J lost 10, with 24 bases in between. CDR3 protein: CASRVKQGTVPRAFF. The CDR3 region has the DNA TGTGCCAGCAGGGTTAAACAGGGTACGGTTCCTCGAGCTTTCTTT.

This clone was observed a single time. V is TRBV5-8 and J is TRBJ2-2; D perhaps matches TRBD2 (5 bases). Germline loops: CDR1 SGHTS, CDR2 YDEGEE. This CDR3 region has 16 residues. The germline V and J ends were trimmed by 1 base and 0 bases, with 10 bases remaining between them. The CDR3 sequence is CASSLQYGANTGELFF. CDR3 nucleotide sequence: TGTGCCAGCAGCTTGCAATACGGGGCGAACACCGGGGAGCTGTTTTTT.

This clone was counted only a few times. The rearrangement links TRBV6-5 to TRBJ2-1, with TRBD2 identical over 8 bases. With 6 bases clipped from V and 5 bases from J, the junction kept 9 bases outside the gene matches. CDR1 is MNHEY and CDR2 is SVGAGI in the germline V gene. The CDR3 extends over 15 amino acids. The CDR3 nucleotides are TGTGCCAGCAGCAGGGGACTAGTAACGAACAATGAGCAGTTCTTC. Translation: CASSRGLVTNNEQFF.

The V call is TRBV20-1, the J call TRBJ2-1; D uncertain. The CDR3 totals 15 residues. V was clipped by 3 bases and J by 3 bases, with 15 bases between them. Per the germline V gene, CDR1 is DFQATT and CDR2 is SNEGSKA (reference sequence). CDR3 DNA sequence: TGCAGTGCTAGTAAGGCTAGATCGAACTACAATGAGCAGTTCTTC. Protein sequence: CSASKARSNYNEQFF.

The chain joins TRBV3-1 (or the pseudogene TRBV3-2) to TRBJ1-5; D call uncertain. Looked up from germline, CDR1 is LGHDT and CDR2 is YNNKEL (reference sequence). V was trimmed by 0 bases and J by 4 bases, leaving 4 bases between them. The CDR3 extends over 13 amino acids. The CDR3 coding sequence is TGTGCCAGCAGCCAAGATATGAATCAGCCCCAGCATTTT. It specifies CASSQDMNQPQHF.

The gene calls are TRBV18 and TRBJ1-5; a weak D match, TRBD1 (6 bases). Germline V gene data show CDR1 as KGHSH and CDR2 as LQKENI. V was cut by 4 bases and J by 3 bases, with 16 bases left in between. This CDR3 region has 16 residues. The CDR3 loop is CASSLGGVGANQPQHF. For the CDR3, the DNA is TGTGCCAGCTCACTAGGGGGAGTAGGGGCCAATCAGCCCCAGCATTTT.

This chain connects TRBV10-2 to TRBJ2-7; the match to TRBD2 covers 9 bases. The CDR3 has 14 residues. The germline V gene has CDR1 WSHSY and CDR2 SAAADI. J gave up 9 bases and V 8 bases, and 14 bases lay outside the gene matches. The CDR3 reads CASGEREAVLVQYF. In DNA form, the CDR3 reads TGCGCCAGCGGCGAGCGGGAGGCCGTTTTGGTGCAGTACTTC.

The J gene is TRBJ2-7, the V gene TRBV5-4, with 8 bases aligning to TRBD1. Germline lookup yields CDR1 SGHNT and CDR2 YYREEE (reference sequence). The CDR3 sequence is 15 residues long. V shed 0 bases, J shed 1 base, and the junction held 3 bases outside the gene matches. In DNA form, the CDR3 reads TGTGCCAGCAGCTTGGTGACAGGGGAGTCCTACGAGCAGTACTTC. This translates into CASSLVTGESYEQYF. Drawing the rest from reference TRBV5-4 and TRBJ2-7, the complete variable domain is ETGVTQSPTHLIKTRGQQVTLRCSSQSGHNTVSWYQQALGQGPQFIFQYYREEENGRGNFPPRFSGLQFPNYSSELNVNALELDDSALYLCASSLVTGESYEQYFGPGTRLTVT.

The chain is built from TRBV6-5 and TRBJ1-4; tentative D call: TRBD1 (5 bases). Germline V CDR1 and CDR2: MNHEY, SVGAGI. V was shortened by 3 bases and J by 1 base, with 9 bases between the two germline ends. There are 15 residues in the CDR3. In DNA form, the CDR3 reads TGTGCCAGCAGTTATAAAGGGGTAACTAATGAAAAACTGTTTTTT. Its translation: CASSYKGVTNEKLFF.

The V call is TRBV7-9, the J call TRBJ1-5, with unresolved D. This CDR3 comprises 12 residues. Trimming removed 4 bases from V and 9 bases from J, with 10 bases in between. CDR1 and CDR2 (germline): SEHNR, FQNEAQ (reference sequence). The DNA for the CDR3 is TGTGCCAGCAGCTCCGGGGTGCGGCCCCAGCATTTT. Its protein is CASSSGVRPQHF.

This clone has just a few counts. This chain joins TRBV25-1 and TRBJ1-4; D remains unclear. Germline-derived CDR1 and CDR2 are MGHDK and SYGVNS. The CDR3 spans 12 residues. Trimming left V 3 bases short and J 8 bases short, with 7 bases between. CDR3 residues: CASSDPREKLFF. The DNA for the CDR3 is TGTGCCAGCAGTGATCCGCGGGAAAAACTGTTTTTT.

CDR3 bases: TGCAGTGCTAGTAAGGGAGCGCCATCCTACGAGCAGTACTTC. Translated, it gives CSASKGAPSYEQYF. The chain recombines TRBV20-1 with TRBJ2-7; possible D gene TRBD2, 5 bases. Germline loops: CDR1 DFQATT, CDR2 SNEGSKA (reference sequence). The CDR3 has 14 amino acids. Trimming removed 3 bases at V and 1 base at J, with 13 bases between.

The chain carries TRBV5-4 and TRBJ1-4; 9 bases map to TRBD1. The CDR3 runs to 14 residues. Trimming took 4 bases from V and 8 from J; bases not matched to a gene: 6. Per germline, CDR1 SGHNT and CDR2 YYREEE (reference sequence). The CDR3 spells CASSPGQGREKLFF. DNA of the CDR3: TGTGCCAGCAGCCCGGGACAGGGTCGCGAAAAACTGTTTTTT.

The chain uses TRBV2 and TRBJ1-2, with no clear D. The CDR3 extends over 14 amino acids. The germline V and J ends were trimmed by 0 bases and 8 bases, with 13 bases remaining between them. The germline V gene encodes CDR1 SNHLY and CDR2 FYNNEI. CDR3 loop: CASSEARATGGYTF. As DNA, the CDR3 is TGTGCCAGCAGTGAAGCGCGGGCCACGGGGGGCTACACCTTC.

The CDR3 loop reads CASSRRADGYTF. CDR3 DNA: TGTGCCAGCAGTAGGAGGGCGGACGGCTACACCTTC. The rearrangement joins TRBV6-5 to TRBJ1-2; D gene ambiguous. Looked up from germline, CDR1 is MNHEY and CDR2 is SVGAGI. The V and J ends lost 5 bases and 8 bases respectively, with 12 bases between them. CDR3 length equals 12 residues.

J is TRBJ2-1 and V is TRBV7-9; no firm D call. This CDR3 has 10 residues. Deletions cut 8 bases from V and 10 bases from J, with 9 bases between. The germline V gene has CDR1 SEHNR and CDR2 FQNEAQ (reference sequence). The CDR3 coding sequence is TGTGCCAGCGAGGAAAGAGAGCAGTTCTTC. This encodes CASEEREQFF. The entire variable domain, with the rest obtained from reference TRBV7-9 and TRBJ2-1, is as follows: DTGVSQNPRHKITKRGQNVTFRCDPISEHNRLYWYRQTLGQGPEFLTYFQNEAQLEKSRLLSDRFSAERPKGSFSTLEIQRTEQGDSAMYLCASEEREQFFGPGTRLTVL.

The chain employs TRBV6-1 and TRBJ2-3; 10 bases match TRBD2. After removal of 2 bases from V and 6 bases from J, the junction contained 11 bases not matched to a gene. Germline assignment: CDR1 MNHNS and CDR2 SASEGT. The CDR3 runs to 17 residues. In nucleotides, the CDR3 is TGTGCCAGCAGTGAATCGAGGACTAGCGGTCCAGAGGATACGCAGTATTTT. This translates into CASSESRTSGPEDTQYF.

This clone was counted a single time. This chain joins TRBV28 and TRBJ2-7; 8 bases align to TRBD2. Trimming at V came to 6 bases and at J to 4 bases, leaving 8 bases not matched to a gene. Germline CDR1 reads MDHEN; CDR2 reads SYDVKM. This CDR3 contains 14 residues. The CDR3 is CASRRGLGKYEQYF. The CDR3, as DNA: TGTGCCAGCAGGAGGGGACTAGGGAAGTACGAGCAGTACTTC.

This chain uses TRBV6-2 or TRBV6-3 with TRBJ2-7, with 9 positions matching TRBD1. V trimming: 4 bases; J trimming: 2 bases; junction bases outside the gene matches: 3. The CDR3 length is 14 residues. Germline V lookup: CDR1 MNHEY, CDR2 SVGEGT. This CDR3 is CASSSWTGAYEQYF. The CDR3, as DNA: TGTGCCAGCAGTTCTTGGACAGGGGCCTACGAGCAGTACTTC.

The V call is TRBV6-5, the J call TRBJ1-2, with no clear D. This CDR3 has 13 amino acids. V was trimmed by 0 bases and J by 8 bases, leaving 10 bases between them. The germline V gene encodes CDR1 MNHEY and CDR2 SVGAGI. CDR3 in DNA: TGTGCCAGCAGTTACTCGTATGAGAGGGGCTACACCTTC. Amino acid sequence: CASSYSYERGYTF.

The chain has TRBV5-4 and TRBJ1-1; 7 bases are shared with TRBD1. The germline V gene has CDR1 SGHNT and CDR2 YYREEE (reference sequence). The junction had 8 bases not matched to a gene; V was cut back by 0 bases and J by 9 bases. The CDR3 contains 14 residues. CDR3 loop: CASSLEEGAEKAFF. CDR3 DNA: TGTGCCAGCAGCTTGGAGGAGGGGGCGGAGAAAGCTTTCTTT. Looking up the rest from reference TRBV5-4 and TRBJ1-1 gives the full variable domain: ETGVTQSPTHLIKTRGQQVTLRCSSQSGHNTVSWYQQALGQGPQFIFQYYREEENGRGNFPPRFSGLQFPNYSSELNVNALELDDSALYLCASSLEEGAEKAFFGQGTRLTVV.

This chain uses TRBV5-4 with TRBJ2-3, with TRBD2 matching over 8 bases. The CDR3 length is 14 residues. Trimming cost V 4 bases and J 6 bases; bases outside gene matches: 7. Germline V CDR1 and CDR2: SGHNT, YYREEE (reference sequence). The CDR3 DNA is TGTGCCAGCAGCACGGGAGGGGAGTGGGATACGCAGTATTTT. Translated, it gives CASSTGGEWDTQYF.

This clone was seen a single time. This chain connects TRBV19 to TRBJ2-2; D possibly corresponds to TRBD1 (6 bases). V lost 5 bases and J lost 4, with 8 bases in between. Germline V lookup: CDR1 LNHDA, CDR2 SQIVND (reference sequence). CDR3 length: 13 residues. CDR3 amino acids: CASSQGFTGELFF. DNA of the CDR3: TGTGCCAGTAGTCAGGGGTTCACCGGGGAGCTGTTTTTT.

This rearrangement joins TRBV4-1 to TRBJ1-4; the D gene is possibly TRBD1 (6 bases). Germline loops: CDR1 MGHRA, CDR2 YSYEKL. This CDR3 contains 16 residues. Trimming removed 0 bases at V and 0 bases at J, with 8 bases between. The CDR3 sequence is CASSQDHRATNEKLFF. The CDR3 DNA is TGCGCCAGCAGCCAAGATCACAGGGCAACTAATGAAAAACTGTTTTTT.

This chain connects TRBV2 to TRBJ2-2; D unresolved. Per germline, CDR1 SNHLY and CDR2 FYNNEI. V gave up 8 bases and J gave up 7 bases, with 14 bases separating them. CDR3 length: 13 amino acids. DNA of the CDR3: TGTGCCAGCGAAAGACGGAGAGGCGGGGAGCTGTTTTTT. Translating gives CASERRRGGELFF.

The chain has TRBV29-1 and TRBJ2-1; D gene uncertain. Looked up from germline, CDR1 is SQVTM and CDR2 is ANQGSEA. V dropped 2 bases and J dropped 0 bases, with 8 bases sitting between them. This CDR3 is 14 amino acids long. CDR3 sequence (DNA): TGCAGCGTTGAAATTGCGAGCTCCTACAATGAGCAGTTCTTC. This translates into CSVEIASSYNEQFF.

The V gene is TRBV6-1, the J gene TRBJ2-7; 7 bases match TRBD2. Per the germline V gene, CDR1 is MNHNS and CDR2 is SASEGT. CDR3 length: 17 amino acids. J gave up 0 bases and V 4 bases, and 12 bases lay outside the gene matches. CDR3 residues: CASSAIAGAPSSYEQYF. In DNA, the CDR3 is TGTGCCAGCAGTGCTATCGCGGGAGCTCCGAGCTCCTACGAGCAGTACTTC.